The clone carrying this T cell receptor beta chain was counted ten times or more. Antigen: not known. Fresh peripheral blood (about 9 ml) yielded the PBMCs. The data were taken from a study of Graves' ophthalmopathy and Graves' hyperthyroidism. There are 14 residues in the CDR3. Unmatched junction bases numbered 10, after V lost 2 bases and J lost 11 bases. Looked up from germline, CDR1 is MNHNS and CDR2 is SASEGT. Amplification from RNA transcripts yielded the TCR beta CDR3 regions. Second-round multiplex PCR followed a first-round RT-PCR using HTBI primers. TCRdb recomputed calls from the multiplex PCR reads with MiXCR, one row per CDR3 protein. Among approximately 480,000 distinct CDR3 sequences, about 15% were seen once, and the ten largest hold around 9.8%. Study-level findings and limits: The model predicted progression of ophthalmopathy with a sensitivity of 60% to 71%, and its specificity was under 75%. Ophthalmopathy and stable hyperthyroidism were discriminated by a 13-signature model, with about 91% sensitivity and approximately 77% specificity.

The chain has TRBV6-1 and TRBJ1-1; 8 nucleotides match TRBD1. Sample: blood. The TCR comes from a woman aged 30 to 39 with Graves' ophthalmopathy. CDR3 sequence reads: CASSENRGAYRAFF. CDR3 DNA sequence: TGTGCCAGCAGTGAAAACAGGGGGGCCTATAGGGCTTTCTTT.